The 22 T cell receptor beta chains listed next were all sequenced from one sample in a study of T cells in Graves' hyperthyroidism and ophthalmopathy. Amplification yielded TCR beta CDR3 regions, with RNA transcripts as the source. First-round RT-PCR with HTBI primers amplified the TCR CDR3 region. TCRdb passed the multiplex PCR reads through MiXCR, listing each CDR3 protein once. The profile shows 300,000 to 500,000 distinct CDR3 sequences, 11% to 15% of them singletons. Sequences were obtained from blood. These receptors came from a man in his forties or fifties with Graves' ophthalmopathy.

This clonotype was recorded at least ten times. V is TRBV12-3 or TRBV12-4 and J is TRBJ1-5; possibly TRBD1 for D (5 bases). The CDR3 is 16 amino acids. The V and J ends lost 2 bases and 2 bases respectively, with 13 bases between them. The CDR3 region has the DNA TGTGCCAGCAGTTTAAGGGCAGGGTCGGGCAATCAGCCCCAGCATTTT. Amino acids: CASSLRAGSGNQPQHF.

This clonotype was picked up a small number of times. The chain recombines TRBV5-1 with TRBJ2-5; TRBD2 matches at 12 bases. Per germline, CDR1 SGHRS and CDR2 YFSETQ. The CDR3 runs 15 residues. With 3 bases clipped from V and 5 bases from J, the junction kept 5 bases outside the gene matches. The CDR3 sequence is CASSSSGRDGETQYF. The CDR3 DNA sequence: TGCGCCAGCAGCTCTAGCGGGAGGGACGGCGAGACCCAGTACTTC.

The rearrangement joins TRBV7-6 to TRBJ1-5, with D unresolved. V was pared by 7 bases and J by 7 bases, with 17 bases between. The CDR3 contains 14 residues. Germline V CDR1 and CDR2: SGHVS, FNYEAQ. In nucleotides, the CDR3 is TGTGCCAGCACCCCGGCCGGTAAGGGACAGCCCCAGCATTTT. It encodes CASTPAGKGQPQHF.

This clonotype was counted between two and nine times. The chain joins TRBV19 to TRBJ1-1; 9 bases are a match to TRBD1. Germline CDR1 LNHDA, CDR2 SQIVND (reference sequence). The ends lost 3 bases at V and 7 bases at J; junction bases unmatched: 9. The CDR3 consists of 15 residues. For the CDR3, the DNA is TGTGCCAGTAGTATCGCACAGGGGGCGCATAGTGAAGCTTTCTTT. The encoded protein is CASSIAQGAHSEAFF. The whole variable domain, remainder taken from reference TRBV19 and TRBJ1-1, is DGGITQSPKYLFRKEGQNVTLSCEQNLNHDAMYWYRQDPGQGLRLIYYSQIVNDFQKGDIAEGYSVSREKKESFPLTVTSAQKNPTAFYLCASSIAQGAHSEAFFGQGTRLTVV.

Ten or more counts support this clonotype. This rearrangement joins TRBV28 to TRBJ2-3; unclear D gene. The V gene's germline CDR1 is MDHEN and CDR2 SYDVKM. With 5 bases removed from V and 6 bases from J, the gap between germline ends came to 12 bases. The CDR3 is 13 amino acids. This CDR3 is CASSTTTLDTQYF. The CDR3 DNA reads as TGTGCCAGCAGTACCACGACACTTGATACGCAGTATTTT.

This clonotype has a count of ten or more. The chain has TRBV20-1 and TRBJ2-1, with TRBD2 matching over 7 bases. The CDR3 length is 13 residues. Germline-derived CDR1 and CDR2 are DFQATT and SNEGSKA (reference sequence). The trim removed 3 bases at V and 8 bases at J, leaving 7 bases unmatched. The CDR3 protein is CSASLLAEDEQFF. CDR3 in DNA: TGCAGTGCTAGTTTGCTAGCGGAGGATGAGCAGTTCTTC.

By sample fraction, this clonotype is medium-sized. The rearrangement uses TRBV29-1 and TRBJ2-1; 8 bases map to TRBD1. Germline values: CDR1 SQVTM, CDR2 ANQGSEA. CDR3 length: 12 amino acids. V shed 6 bases and J 4 bases; nucleotides not matched to a gene: 2. The CDR3 DNA sequence: TGCAGCGTGGACAGGGCGTACAATGAGCAGTTCTTC. Its protein product is CSVDRAYNEQFF.

There are many counts of this clonotype. The genes are TRBV7-9 and TRBJ2-7, with 13 nucleotides matching TRBD2. The CDR3 is made up of 15 amino acids. V was clipped by 5 bases and J by 6 bases; unmatched bases: 7. Germline CDR1 is SEHNR and CDR2 is FQNEAQ (reference sequence). The CDR3 region is CASSAGTSGISEQYF. CDR3 coding DNA: TGTGCCAGCAGCGCCGGGACTAGCGGGATTAGCGAGCAGTACTTC.

This clonotype was observed many times. The chain links TRBV2 to TRBJ1-1; D is ambiguous. Germline CDR1 is SNHLY and CDR2 is FYNNEI. The germline V and J ends were trimmed by 5 bases and 1 base, with 11 bases remaining between them. The CDR3 covers 14 residues. This chain's CDR3 is CASSSDGANTEAFF. Written as DNA, the CDR3 is TGTGCCAGCAGTTCGGACGGAGCGAACACTGAAGCTTTCTTT.

CDR3 loop: CATSRDRLAEKETQYF. The CDR3 nucleotides read TGTGCCACCAGCAGAGATCGACTAGCGGAAAAGGAGACCCAGTACTTC. J is TRBJ2-5 and V is TRBV15; TRBD2 agrees at 9 bases. The germline V gene has CDR1 LNHNV and CDR2 YYDKDF (reference sequence). Germline trimming cut 0 bases from V and 5 bases from J; bases unmatched to any gene: 7. The CDR3 sequence is 16 residues long.

V is TRBV28 and J is TRBJ2-1, with D perhaps assigned TRBD1 or TRBD2 (5 bases each). Germline V gene data show CDR1 as MDHEN and CDR2 as SYDVKM. CDR3 length equals 14 residues. The V end lost 6 bases, the J end lost 4 bases, and 13 bases lay between the germline ends. This CDR3 is CASRTTDRYNEQFF. In DNA form, the CDR3 reads TGTGCCAGCAGGACTACCGACAGATACAATGAGCAGTTCTTC.

This clonotype was recorded many times. J is TRBJ2-3 and V is TRBV11-2; the D is unclear. The CDR3 runs to 16 residues. Trimming left V 5 bases short and J 4 bases short, with 19 bases between. From germline, CDR1 is SGHAT and CDR2 FQNNGV. CDR3 sequence: CASSQDAPVYPDTQYF. Written as DNA, the CDR3 is TGTGCCAGCAGCCAAGACGCTCCCGTTTACCCAGATACGCAGTATTTT.

This clonotype was detected many times. This sequence joins TRBV6-5 and TRBJ2-5; D possibly uses TRBD1 or TRBD2 (5 bases each). The germline V gene has CDR1 MNHEY and CDR2 SVGAGI. There are 15 residues in the CDR3. Trimming took 0 bases from V and 5 from J, leaving 13 bases between them. CDR3 sequence: CASSYSRGDSETQYF. As DNA, the CDR3 is TGTGCCAGCAGTTACTCGAGAGGGGATTCGGAGACCCAGTACTTC.

This clonotype was observed many times. The rearrangement uses TRBV27 and TRBJ2-3; possibly TRBD1 for D (5 bases). V shed 8 bases and J shed 7 bases, with 19 bases lying between them. The CDR3 is 14 amino acids. Germline V gene lookup returns CDR1 MNHEY and CDR2 SMNVEV (reference sequence). DNA of the CDR3: TGTGCCAGCTCGGAAAGCCCTCGGACATATACGCAGTATTTT. Its translation: CASSESPRTYTQYF.

The rearrangement joins TRBV6-2 or TRBV6-3 to TRBJ2-7; 10 bases agree with TRBD2. CDR1 is MNHEY, CDR2 SVGEGT, per germline. The CDR3 runs 14 residues. Trimming took 7 bases from V and 6 from J; bases not matched to a gene: 9. Here the CDR3 DNA reads TGTGCCAGCACCGGGGCTAGCGGGAGTTTCGAGCAGTACTTC. Protein product: CASTGASGSFEQYF.

The chain couples TRBV3-1 to TRBJ2-2; 7 bases are shared with TRBD1. V lost 10 bases and J lost 0; bases outside the gene matches: 11. CDR3 length: 16 residues. CDR1 is LGHDT, CDR2 YNNKEL, per germline (reference sequence). CDR3 amino acids: CAISEWGTANTGELFF. CDR3 in DNA: TGTGCCATCAGTGAGTGGGGGACAGCGAACACCGGGGAGCTGTTTTTT.

The chain employs TRBV9 and TRBJ1-2, with a tentative D call TRBD1 (5 bases). The CDR3 is 14 residues long. Per the germline V gene, CDR1 is SGDLS and CDR2 is YYNGEE. V lost 0 bases and J 2 bases, leaving 8 bases between the germline ends. The CDR3 DNA follows: TGTGCCAGCAGCGTAGACCACAGGAACTATGGCTACACCTTC. This encodes CASSVDHRNYGYTF.

This clonotype was found a few times. No conserved phenylalanine or tryptophan is present at the end of the CDR3, so a read error is the likely explanation. The V call is TRBV2, the J call TRBJ2-5, with 8 bases aligning to TRBD1. Germline loops: CDR1 SNHLY, CDR2 FYNNEI. This CDR3 region has 15 residues. The junction had 7 bases not matched to a gene; V was cut back by 6 bases and J by 1 base. Written as DNA, the CDR3 is TGTGCCAGCAGACCTCCGGACAGGGTCCAAGAGACCCAGTACTCC. It encodes CASRPPDRVQETQYS.

The V call is TRBV12-3 or TRBV12-4, the J call TRBJ1-1, with a possible D match to TRBD1 (6 bases). There are 14 residues in the CDR3. Deletions cut 3 bases from V and 4 bases from J, with 12 bases between. CDR3 DNA sequence: TGTGCCAGCAGTTTGGGGGTGGGGGCCACTGAAGCTTTCTTT. Encoded protein: CASSLGVGATEAFF.

This clonotype showed up just a few times. V gene TRBV4-1 combines with J gene TRBJ2-3; TRBD1 or TRBD2 may be the D gene (6 bases each). V lost 3 bases, J lost 5 bases, and 18 bases lay in between. The V gene's germline CDR1 is MGHRA and CDR2 YSYEKL. The CDR3 covers 16 residues. This CDR3 reads CASSQGEAGEGDTQYF. In DNA, the CDR3 is TGCGCCAGCAGCCAGGGGGAGGCAGGGGAAGGAGATACGCAGTATTTT.

At least ten counts were recorded for this clonotype. This chain uses TRBV2 with TRBJ2-1, with a possible D match to TRBD2 (6 bases). Germline V gives CDR1 SNHLY, CDR2 FYNNEI. The CDR3 spans 13 residues. V was pared by 6 bases and J by 4 bases, with 10 bases between. In DNA form, the CDR3 reads TGTGCCAGCAGGGACTATGGATACAATGAGCAGTTCTTC. Its protein is CASRDYGYNEQFF.

This chain connects TRBV5-8 to TRBJ1-4, with D uncertain. The CDR3 has 11 residues. Germline V gene sequence: CDR1 SGHTS, CDR2 YDEGEE. Trimming took off 2 bases at V and 6 bases at J, with 2 bases between the two ends. In DNA form, the CDR3 reads TGTGCCAGCAGCTTTCATGAAAAACTGTTTTTT. Its translation is CASSFHEKLFF.